The rows below give T cell receptor beta chains drawn from one sample of a study of T cell responses to AZD1222 COVID-19 vaccine. Here immunoSEQ multiplex PCR was the method, and the copy in TCRdb shows in-frame clones only, minus some. The data show 50,000 to 55,000 clones, roughly 80% seen once. The source was peripheral blood, collected on day 0 of AZD1222 vaccination. The receptors were sampled from an adult in good health. Each CDR3 is given with its conserved first and last residue. Each record gives: J gene, V gene, CDR3 protein.

J: TRBJ2-3
V: TRBV5-1
CDR3: CASSSWLAETTDTQYF

J: TRBJ1-2
V: TRBV7-2
CDR3: CASSLTSLHRGSGYTF

J: TRBJ2-3
V: TRBV7-9
CDR3: CASSLGSAGPTPDTQYF

J: TRBJ1-1
V: TRBV11-2
CDR3: CASSRNRVSTEAFF

J: TRBJ1-3
V: TRBV19
CDR3: CASSMAASSGNTIYF

J: TRBJ2-2
V: TRBV30
CDR3: CAWSVLRNTGELFF

J: TRBJ1-5
V: TRBV28
CDR3: CASRDLDPGEQPQHF

J: TRBJ2-7
V: TRBV7-2
CDR3: CASSLAGLAHEQYF

J: TRBJ2-3
V: TRBV6-1
CDR3: CASSEGTADTQYF

J: TRBJ2-1
V: TRBV5-4
CDR3: CASSSYDRGNYNEQFF